The text below deals with one T cell receptor (beta chain). This clonotype was seen only a few times. What this receptor recognizes is not known. Per-base qualities were not stored, and no clone one base away is much larger. The CDR3 sequence holds 12 residues, the cysteine and phenylalanine included. Only CDR3 DNA remains: 36 bases, in frame from the first base. The germline V gene (reference sequence) provides CDR1 SEHNR and CDR2 FQNEAQ. A distance of 9 bases separates the germline ends of V and J, which lose 1 base and 11 bases respectively. This sample was included in a study of T cell repertoires in cytomegalovirus infection (dated by TCRdb to the late 2010s). At the level of the whole study: The peptide stimulations were aimed at well-studied HLA-B-restricted epitopes as well as recently identified HLA-C-restricted CMV epitopes, whose presentation resists viral immunomodulation. Because public TCR beta signatures pointed to carriage of CMV infection together with the matching HLA type, the HLA type of each donor mattered for the analysis. What the authors observed across the whole study: The ex vivo response was dominated by HLA-C-restricted CMV-specific TCR beta clonotypes, which also provided the single most frequent clonotype in two of eight donors. Carriers of CMV infection plus the relevant HLA type were discriminated by the cumulative frequency of public TCR beta family members in the study cohort and in an independent roughly 370-donor cohort.

Sequenced using an Illumina HiSeq 1500. Clones were called with MiXCR by TCRdb after fastp trimmed the public reads at Q25, and only in-frame beta chains were retained. For every CDR3 protein sequence, its rows merge into one entry that carries the most common genes and DNA. The sample profile shows tens of thousands of distinct CDR3 sequences; 20% to 25% of them were found once. The top ten clones comprise about 66% of the sample. The treatment or condition label here, explained by the study, means: in vitro stimulation with specific CMV peptide epitopes to enrich CMV-specific T cells. The specimen was CD8+ T cells from cultured PBMCs, collected from culture after CMV antigen stimulation. The sequence is built from TRBV7-9 and TRBJ1-5; too little of a D gene remains to name it. The origin of this receptor is a human donor in good health (CMV status not recorded). Some clones in this sample may be carry-over from other donors' samples. The CDR3 here reads CASSLEDRTQHF. The bases read TGTGCCAGCAGCTTAGAAGACCGGACCCAGCATTTT. Here the CDR3 is joined to the reference TRBV7-9 and TRBJ1-5 genes, and the full variable domain is: DTGVSQNPRHKITKRGQNVTFRCDPISEHNRLYWYRQTLGQGPEFLTYFQNEAQLEKSRLLSDRFSAERPKGSFSTLEIQRTEQGDSAMYLCASSLEDRTQHFGDGTRLSIL.